This TCR beta chain stems from a study of blood T cell repertoires in COVID-19. In the study overall: The United States, Italy and Spain supplied acute and convalescent COVID-19 samples.

Sequencing used immunoSEQ multiplex PCR; TCRdb keeps in-frame clones, though not all of them. The sample contains approximately 130,000 clones, 77% of which appear only once. Per germline, CDR1 KGHSH and CDR2 LQKENI. V lost 4 bases and J 9 bases, leaving 13 bases between the germline ends. The CDR3 length is 14 residues. The sequence derives from an older man with acute or convalescent COVID-19. Sequenced material: peripheral blood. This chain links TRBV18 with TRBJ1-6; a weak D match, TRBD1 (5 bases). CDR3: CASSQTTVGSPLHF. The CDR3 region has the DNA TGTGCCAGCTCACAAACGACAGTGGGTTCACCCCTCCACTTT.